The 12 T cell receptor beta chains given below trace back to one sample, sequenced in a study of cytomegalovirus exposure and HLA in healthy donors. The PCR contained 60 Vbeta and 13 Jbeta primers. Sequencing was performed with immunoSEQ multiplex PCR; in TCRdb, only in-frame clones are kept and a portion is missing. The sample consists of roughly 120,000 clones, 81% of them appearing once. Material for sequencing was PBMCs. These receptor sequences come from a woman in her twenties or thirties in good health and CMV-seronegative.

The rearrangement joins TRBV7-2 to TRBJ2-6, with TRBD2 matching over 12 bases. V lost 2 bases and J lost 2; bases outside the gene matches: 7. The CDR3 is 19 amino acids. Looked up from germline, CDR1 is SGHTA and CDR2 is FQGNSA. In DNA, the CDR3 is TGTGCCAGCAGCTTAATAGCCCTAGCGGGGGGGACTGGGGCCAACGTCCTGACTTTC. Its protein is CASSLIALAGGTGANVLTF.

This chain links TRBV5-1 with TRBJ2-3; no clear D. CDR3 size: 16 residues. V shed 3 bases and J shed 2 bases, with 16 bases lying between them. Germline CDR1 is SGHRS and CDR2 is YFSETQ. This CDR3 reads CASSWVAKSPTDTQYF. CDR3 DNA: TGCGCCAGCAGCTGGGTAGCCAAATCCCCCACAGATACGCAGTATTTT.

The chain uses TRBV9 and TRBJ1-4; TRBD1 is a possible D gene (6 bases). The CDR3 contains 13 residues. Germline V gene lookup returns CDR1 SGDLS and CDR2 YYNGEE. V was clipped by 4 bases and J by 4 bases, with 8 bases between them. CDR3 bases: TGTGCCAGCAGCCCACAGGGTAATGAAAAACTGTTTTTT. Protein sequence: CASSPQGNEKLFF.

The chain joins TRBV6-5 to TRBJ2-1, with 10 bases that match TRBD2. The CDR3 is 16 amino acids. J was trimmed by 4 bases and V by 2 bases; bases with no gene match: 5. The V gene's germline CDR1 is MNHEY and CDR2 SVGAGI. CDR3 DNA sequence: TGTGCCAGCAGTTACGGTGGACTAGCGGAGTACAATGAGCAGTTCTTC. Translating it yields CASSYGGLAEYNEQFF.

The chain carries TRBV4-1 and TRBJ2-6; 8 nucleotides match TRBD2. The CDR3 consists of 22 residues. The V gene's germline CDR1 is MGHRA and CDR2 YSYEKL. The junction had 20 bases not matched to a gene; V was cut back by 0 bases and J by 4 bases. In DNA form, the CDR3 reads TGCGCCAGCAGCCAAGATAAGAGGGCGGCTAGCGGGCTGACGACCGGGGCCAACGTCCTGACTTTC. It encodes CASSQDKRAASGLTTGANVLTF.

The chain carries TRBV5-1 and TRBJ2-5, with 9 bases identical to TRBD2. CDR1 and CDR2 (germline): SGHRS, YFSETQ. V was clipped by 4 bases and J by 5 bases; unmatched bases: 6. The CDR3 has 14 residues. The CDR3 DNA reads TGCGCCAGCAGCCTGGGACTAGCATGGGAGACCCAGTACTTC. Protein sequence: CASSLGLAWETQYF.

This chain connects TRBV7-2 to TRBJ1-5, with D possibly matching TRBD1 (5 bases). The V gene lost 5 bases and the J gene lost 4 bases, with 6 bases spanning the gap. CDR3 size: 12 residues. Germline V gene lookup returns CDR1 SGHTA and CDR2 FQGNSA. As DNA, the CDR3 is TGTGCCAGCAGCAACAGGAATCAGCCCCAGCATTTT. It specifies CASSNRNQPQHF.

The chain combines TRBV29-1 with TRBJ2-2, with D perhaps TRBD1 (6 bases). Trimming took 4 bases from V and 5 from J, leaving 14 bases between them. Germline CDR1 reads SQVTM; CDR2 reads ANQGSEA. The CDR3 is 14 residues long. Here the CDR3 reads CSVVWQGRTGELFF. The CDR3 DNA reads TGCAGCGTTGTATGGCAGGGGAGAACCGGGGAGCTGTTTTTT.

The CDR3 sequence: CASSLGVTGFNEQYF. Written as DNA, the CDR3 is TGTGCCAGCAGCTTAGGGGTGACAGGGTTTAACGAGCAGTACTTC. The chain is built from TRBV7-8 and TRBJ2-7, with 7 bases aligning to TRBD1. The V gene's germline CDR1 is SGHVS and CDR2 FQNEAQ. This CDR3 is built from 15 residues. V lost 1 base to trimming and J lost 5 bases; unmatched junction nucleotides: 8.

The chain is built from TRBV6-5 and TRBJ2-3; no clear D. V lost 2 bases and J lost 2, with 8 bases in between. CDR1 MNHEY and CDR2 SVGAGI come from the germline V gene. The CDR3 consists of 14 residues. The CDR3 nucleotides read TGTGCCAGCAGTTACCGCGTAGCCACAGATACGCAGTATTTT. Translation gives CASSYRVATDTQYF.

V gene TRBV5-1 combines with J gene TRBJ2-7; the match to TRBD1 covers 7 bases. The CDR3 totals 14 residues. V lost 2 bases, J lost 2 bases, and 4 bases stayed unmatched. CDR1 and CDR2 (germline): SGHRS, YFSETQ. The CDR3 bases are TGCGCCAGCAGCTTACAGGGGCGACCCTACGAGCAGTACTTC. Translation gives CASSLQGRPYEQYF.

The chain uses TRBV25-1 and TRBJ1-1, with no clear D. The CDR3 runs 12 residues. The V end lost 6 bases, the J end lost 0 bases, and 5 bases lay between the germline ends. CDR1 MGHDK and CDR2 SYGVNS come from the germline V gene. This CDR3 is CASRLLNTEAFF. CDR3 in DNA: TGTGCCAGCAGACTTTTGAACACTGAAGCTTTCTTT.